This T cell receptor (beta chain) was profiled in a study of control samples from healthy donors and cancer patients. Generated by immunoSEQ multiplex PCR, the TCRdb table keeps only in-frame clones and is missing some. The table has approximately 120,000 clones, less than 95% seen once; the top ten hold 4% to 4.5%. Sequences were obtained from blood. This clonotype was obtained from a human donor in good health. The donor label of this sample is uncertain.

The CDR3 DNA reads as TGTGCCAGTAGTACAAACAGGGTACATCAGCCCCAGCATTTT. Protein: CASSTNRVHQPQHF. The J gene is TRBJ1-5, the V gene TRBV19; D might be TRBD1 (6 bases). Germline V lookup: CDR1 LNHDA, CDR2 SQIVND (reference sequence). CDR3 size: 14 residues. V lost 4 bases and J 5 bases, leaving 12 bases between the germline ends.